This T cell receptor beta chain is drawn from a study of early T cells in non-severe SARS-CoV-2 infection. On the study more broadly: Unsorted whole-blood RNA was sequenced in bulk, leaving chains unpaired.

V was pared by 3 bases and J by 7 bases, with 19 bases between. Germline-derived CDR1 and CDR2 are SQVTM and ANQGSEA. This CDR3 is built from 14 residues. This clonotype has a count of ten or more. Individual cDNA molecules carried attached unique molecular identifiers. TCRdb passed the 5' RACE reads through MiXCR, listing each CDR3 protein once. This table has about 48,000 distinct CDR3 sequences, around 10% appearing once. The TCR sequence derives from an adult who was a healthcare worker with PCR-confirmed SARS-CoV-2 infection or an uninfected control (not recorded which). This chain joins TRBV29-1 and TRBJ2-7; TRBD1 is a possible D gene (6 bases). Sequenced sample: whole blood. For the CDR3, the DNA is TGCAGCGTTGATACGCCGTCCAGGGGTTTGGAGCAGTACTTC. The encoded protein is CSVDTPSRGLEQYF.